A single sample is the source of the 8 T cell receptor beta chains below, sequenced in a study of T cell changes during pregnancy in multiple sclerosis. This table comes from immunoSEQ multiplex PCR, and its TCRdb copy is limited to in-frame clones, with some not included. The table records more than 55,000 clones, about 94% of them present only once. The specimen was CD8+ T cells from peripheral blood mononuclear cells, collected after pregnancy. The receptors originated from a female donor with multiple sclerosis, enrolled in a pregnancy study.

The gene calls are TRBV6-1 and TRBJ2-3; D gene ambiguous. Germline V gene data show CDR1 as MNHNS and CDR2 as SASEGT. V gave up 6 bases and J gave up 6 bases, with 4 bases separating them. The CDR3 spans 10 residues. In nucleotides, the CDR3 is TGTGCCAGCAGCGAGGATACGCAGTATTTT. It is translated as CASSEDTQYF.

The gene calls are TRBV27 and TRBJ2-7; D might be TRBD1 (5 bases). The germline CDR1 and CDR2 sequences are MNHEY and SMNVEV (reference sequence). This CDR3 has 12 residues. The V end lost 8 bases, the J end lost 2 bases, and 10 bases lay between the germline ends. The CDR3: CASWGGTYEQYF. CDR3 in DNA: TGTGCCAGCTGGGGCGGCACCTACGAGCAGTACTTC.

The sample holds one count of this clone. The chain joins TRBV27 to TRBJ2-2; D is unresolved. CDR1 and CDR2 from the germline V gene are MNHEY and SMNVEV (reference sequence). CDR3 length: 14 residues. Trimming left V 2 bases short and J 4 bases short, with 8 bases between. The CDR3 coding sequence is TGTGCCAGCAGTTTAGCCTCGGGCACCGGGGAGCTGTTTTTT. Its translation is CASSLASGTGELFF.

The J gene is TRBJ2-5, the V gene TRBV11-2; the match to TRBD1 covers 8 bases. Germline assignment: CDR1 SGHAT and CDR2 FQNNGV. V lost 1 base to trimming and J lost 2 bases; unmatched junction nucleotides: 3. The CDR3 has 15 residues. The CDR3 spells CASSLGDRWQETQYF. The CDR3 bases are TGTGCCAGCAGCTTAGGGGACAGGTGGCAAGAGACCCAGTACTTC.

The J gene is TRBJ1-5, the V gene TRBV19; D possibly corresponds to TRBD1 (5 bases). V shed 7 bases and J shed 6 bases, with 22 bases lying between them. The germline V gene encodes CDR1 LNHDA and CDR2 SQIVND (reference sequence). CDR3 length: 16 amino acids. CDR3 protein: CASKPARDSRVQPQHF. CDR3 bases: TGTGCCAGTAAACCGGCTCGAGACAGCCGGGTTCAGCCCCAGCATTTT. Filled out from reference TRBV19 and TRBJ1-5, the complete variable domain reads DGGITQSPKYLFRKEGQNVTLSCEQNLNHDAMYWYRQDPGQGLRLIYYSQIVNDFQKGDIAEGYSVSREKKESFPLTVTSAQKNPTAFYLCASKPARDSRVQPQHFGDGTRLSIL.

V is TRBV6-1 and J is TRBJ2-7, with 9 bases that match TRBD2. This CDR3 has 15 residues. Germline loops: CDR1 MNHNS, CDR2 SASEGT. The J segment lost 0 bases and the V segment lost 0 bases, leaving 0 bases of the junction unmatched. The CDR3 sequence: CASSEASGSSYEQYF. CDR3 coding DNA: TGTGCCAGCAGTGAAGCTAGCGGGAGCTCCTACGAGCAGTACTTC.

V gene TRBV6-1 combines with J gene TRBJ2-5, with D possibly TRBD1 on 7 matching bases. Between the trimmed V and J ends, which lost 4 bases and 1 base, there was a span of 19 bases. Germline assignment: CDR1 MNHNS and CDR2 SASEGT. The CDR3 spans 17 residues. In DNA, the CDR3 is TGTGCCAGCAGTGGAGGGGGCGCGGGGAGGCCCCAAGAGACCCAGTACTTC. It yields the protein CASSGGGAGRPQETQYF.

This chain joins TRBV18 and TRBJ2-1; tentatively, D is TRBD1 (6 bases). Trimming stripped 2 bases from V and 6 bases from J, with 17 bases between. The CDR3 length is 16 residues. Germline values: CDR1 KGHSH, CDR2 LQKENI. The CDR3 protein is CASSPEDRRQSNEQFF. CDR3 in DNA: TGTGCCAGCTCACCAGAAGACAGGCGACAGTCCAATGAGCAGTTCTTC. Full variable domain (missing parts from reference TRBV18 and TRBJ2-1): NAGVMQNPRHLVRRRGQEARLRCSPMKGHSHVYWYRQLPEEGLKFMVYLQKENIIDESGMPKERFSAEFPKEGPSILRIQQVVRGDSAAYFCASSPEDRRQSNEQFFGPGTRLTVL.